A selection of T cell receptor beta chains follows, all from one sample in a study of technical replicates of blood from several donors. TCRdb's table, derived via immunoSEQ multiplex PCR, lists solely in-frame clones and lacks some. The data hold roughly 80,000 clones, with 94% observed a single time. Sequencing used T cells isolated from PBMCs. Source of these receptors: a human donor in good health. Both conserved end residues are part of each CDR3. D genes are given only for firm matches. Clone size is given for some rows only: seen once, a few or many times, or a class if the clone is expanded.

v_gene: TRBV11-2
abundance: -
d_gene: TRBD1
j_gene: TRBJ1-1
CDR3aa: CASRRTGDTEAFF
CDR3nt: TGTGCCAGCAGACGGACAGGGGACACTGAAGCTTTCTTT

v_gene: TRBV28
abundance: -
d_gene: -
j_gene: TRBJ2-5
CDR3aa: CASSSTLEPEDPETQYF
CDR3nt: TGTGCCAGCAGTTCAACACTAGAACCTGAAGATCCAGAGACCCAGTACTTC

v_gene: TRBV7-8
abundance: -
d_gene: -
j_gene: TRBJ2-7
CDR3aa: CASSFRGRYEQYF
CDR3nt: TGTGCCAGCAGCTTTAGAGGAAGGTACGAGCAGTACTTC

v_gene: TRBV7-2
abundance: -
d_gene: -
j_gene: TRBJ2-2
CDR3aa: CASSPRRGAATGELFF
CDR3nt: TGTGCCAGCAGCCCTAGACGGGGTGCGGCCACCGGGGAGCTGTTTTTT

v_gene: TRBV30
abundance: -
d_gene: TRBD2
j_gene: TRBJ2-5
CDR3aa: CAWATSRETQYF
CDR3nt: TGTGCCTGGGCGACTAGCCGGGAGACCCAGTACTTC

v_gene: TRBV30
abundance: -
d_gene: -
j_gene: TRBJ2-7
CDR3aa: CAWSVLLQGSYEQYF
CDR3nt: TGTGCCTGGAGTGTACTCTTACAGGGCTCCTACGAGCAGTACTTC

v_gene: TRBV4-3
abundance: once
d_gene: -
j_gene: TRBJ1-4
CDR3aa: CASSQDRGPNEKLFF
CDR3nt: TGCGCCAGCAGCCAAGACAGGGGTCCTAATGAAAAACTGTTTTTT

v_gene: TRBV5-1
abundance: -
d_gene: TRBD1
j_gene: TRBJ1-1
CDR3aa: CASRPGQKRNTEAFF
CDR3nt: TGCGCCAGCAGGCCGGGACAGAAACGAAACACTGAAGCTTTCTTT

v_gene: TRBV13
abundance: -
d_gene: TRBD2
j_gene: TRBJ2-1
CDR3aa: CASSLSGENHNEQFF
CDR3nt: TGTGCCAGCAGCCTTAGCGGGGAGAACCACAATGAGCAGTTCTTC

v_gene: TRBV5-1
abundance: once
d_gene: -
j_gene: TRBJ1-3
CDR3aa: CASSPQGSGNTIYF
CDR3nt: TGCGCCAGCAGCCCGCAGGGATCCGGAAACACCATATATTTT

v_gene: TRBV9
abundance: -
d_gene: -
j_gene: TRBJ1-2
CDR3aa: CASSGSLNYGYTF
CDR3nt: TGTGCCAGCAGCGGCTCTCTAAACTATGGCTACACCTTC

v_gene: TRBV27
abundance: -
d_gene: TRBD1
j_gene: TRBJ2-2
CDR3aa: CASSLYPGGSNSGELFF
CDR3nt: TGTGCCAGCAGTCTCTACCCAGGGGGATCGAACTCCGGGGAGCTGTTTTTT

v_gene: TRBV4-1
abundance: -
d_gene: -
j_gene: TRBJ1-1
CDR3aa: CASSQRPGAEAFF
CDR3nt: TGCGCCAGCAGCCAAAGGCCGGGGGCTGAAGCTTTCTTT

v_gene: TRBV7-3
abundance: -
d_gene: TRBD2
j_gene: TRBJ2-3
CDR3aa: CASSPKTSAKRTDTQYF
CDR3nt: TGTGCCAGCAGCCCAAAGACTAGCGCAAAACGCACAGATACGCAGTATTTT

v_gene: TRBV6-5
abundance: -
d_gene: -
j_gene: TRBJ1-1
CDR3aa: CASSPPGTRYTEAFF
CDR3nt: TGTGCCAGCAGTCCTCCCGGGACACGGTACACTGAAGCTTTCTTT

v_gene: TRBV7-9
abundance: -
d_gene: -
j_gene: TRBJ2-3
CDR3aa: CASSTTAFTQYF
CDR3nt: TGTGCCAGCAGCACGACAGCCTTTACGCAGTATTTT

v_gene: TRBV14
abundance: -
d_gene: -
j_gene: TRBJ1-1
CDR3aa: CASNLGGRTEAFF
CDR3nt: TGTGCCAGCAATCTGGGAGGAAGAACTGAAGCTTTCTTT

v_gene: TRBV29-1
abundance: -
d_gene: TRBD2
j_gene: TRBJ2-1
CDR3aa: CSVESVKREINEQFF
CDR3nt: TGCAGCGTTGAGTCGGTTAAGCGGGAGATCAATGAGCAGTTCTTC

v_gene: TRBV7-9
abundance: -
d_gene: -
j_gene: TRBJ1-2
CDR3aa: CASSSGQTNYGYTF
CDR3nt: TGTGCCAGCAGCAGTGGACAGACTAACTATGGCTACACCTTC

v_gene: TRBV29-1
abundance: -
d_gene: -
j_gene: TRBJ2-2
CDR3aa: CSVRGEGELFF
CDR3nt: TGCAGCGTTAGGGGTGAAGGGGAGCTGTTTTTT

v_gene: TRBV19
abundance: -
d_gene: TRBD1
j_gene: TRBJ2-7
CDR3aa: CASSITGTGWEQYF
CDR3nt: TGTGCCAGTAGTATTACCGGGACAGGGTGGGAGCAGTACTTC

v_gene: TRBV2
abundance: -
d_gene: -
j_gene: TRBJ1-1
CDR3aa: CASIEQGYPDTEAFF
CDR3nt: TGTGCCAGCATTGAGCAGGGGTATCCGGACACTGAAGCTTTCTTT

v_gene: TRBV30
abundance: -
d_gene: -
j_gene: TRBJ1-2
CDR3aa: CAWVQGIGYTF
CDR3nt: TGTGCCTGGGTACAGGGTATTGGCTACACCTTC

v_gene: TRBV15
abundance: -
d_gene: TRBD2
j_gene: TRBJ2-1
CDR3aa: CATSRARTSGPIKYNEQFF
CDR3nt: TGTGCCACCAGCAGAGCCAGGACTAGCGGGCCCATCAAGTACAATGAGCAGTTCTTC

v_gene: TRBV7-9
abundance: -
d_gene: TRBD1
j_gene: TRBJ2-5
CDR3aa: CASSLFRRDRGVSQETQYF
CDR3nt: TGTGCCAGCAGCTTATTTCGCCGGGACAGGGGTGTTTCCCAAGAGACCCAGTACTTC

v_gene: TRBV2
abundance: -
d_gene: TRBD2
j_gene: TRBJ2-7
CDR3aa: CASSEAGTSSYEQYF
CDR3nt: TGTGCCAGCAGTGAGGCCGGGACTAGCTCCTACGAGCAGTACTTC

v_gene: TRBV9
abundance: once
d_gene: -
j_gene: TRBJ2-2
CDR3aa: CASSLLAANTGELFF
CDR3nt: TGTGCCAGCAGCCTACTAGCTGCGAACACCGGGGAGCTGTTTTTT

v_gene: TRBV19
abundance: -
d_gene: TRBD1
j_gene: TRBJ1-5
CDR3aa: CASNRDREGNQPQHF
CDR3nt: TGTGCCAGTAATAGGGACAGGGAGGGCAATCAGCCCCAGCATTTT

v_gene: TRBV19
abundance: -
d_gene: TRBD1
j_gene: TRBJ2-4
CDR3aa: CASSIARTYSRDRLYIQYF
CDR3nt: TGTGCCAGTAGTATAGCCCGTACCTATTCCCGGGACAGGTTATACATTCAGTACTTC

v_gene: TRBV7-2
abundance: -
d_gene: -
j_gene: TRBJ2-5
CDR3aa: CASSQRSQETQYF
CDR3nt: TGTGCCAGCAGCCAGCGGAGCCAAGAGACCCAGTACTTC

v_gene: TRBV19
abundance: once
d_gene: -
j_gene: TRBJ1-3
CDR3aa: CASRLGTASGNTIYF
CDR3nt: TGTGCCAGTAGGTTGGGGACTGCCTCTGGAAACACCATATATTTT

v_gene: TRBV5-1
abundance: -
d_gene: -
j_gene: TRBJ1-1
CDR3aa: CASSHGQLNTEAFF
CDR3nt: TGCGCCAGCAGCCACGGACAATTGAACACTGAAGCTTTCTTT